This TCR beta chain came from a study of Tregs in tolerant kidney transplant recipients. Generated by immunoSEQ multiplex PCR, the TCRdb table keeps only in-frame clones and is missing some. The sample carries roughly 80,000 clones, approximately 90% recorded once. This CDR3 contains 14 residues. V lost 2 bases, J lost 1 base, and 7 bases lay in between. Germline values: CDR1 MNHEY, CDR2 SVGAGI. Specimen: Tregs from blood, collected before the transplant. The source of this sequence is a human donor who received a combined kidney and bone marrow transplant. The chain employs TRBV6-5 and TRBJ2-3, with D perhaps matching TRBD1 or TRBD2 (5 bases each). The CDR3 DNA follows: TGTGCCAGCAGTTACAGGGGAGGCACAGATACGCAGTATTTT. Protein product: CASSYRGGTDTQYF.